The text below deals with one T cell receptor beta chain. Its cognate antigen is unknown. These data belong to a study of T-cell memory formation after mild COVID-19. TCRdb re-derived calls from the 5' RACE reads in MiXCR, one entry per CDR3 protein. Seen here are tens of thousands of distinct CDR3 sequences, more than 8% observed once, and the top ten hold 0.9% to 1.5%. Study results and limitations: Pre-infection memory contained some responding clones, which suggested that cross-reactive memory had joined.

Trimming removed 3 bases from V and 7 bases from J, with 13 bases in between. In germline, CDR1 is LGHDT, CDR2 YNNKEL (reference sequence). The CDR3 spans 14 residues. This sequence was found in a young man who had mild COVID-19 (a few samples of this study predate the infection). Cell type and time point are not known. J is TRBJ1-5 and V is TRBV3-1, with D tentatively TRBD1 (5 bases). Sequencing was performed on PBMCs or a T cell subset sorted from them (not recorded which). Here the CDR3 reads CASSQDGWGQPQHF. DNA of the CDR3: TGTGCCAGCAGCCAGGACGGTTGGGGCCAGCCCCAGCATTTT.